These 13 T cell receptor beta chains were all obtained from the same sample, sequenced in a study of T-cell reconstitution after alpha-beta-depleted transplantation in children. TCRbeta library preparation incorporated unique molecular identifiers. TCRdb called the PCR reads again in MiXCR, with one record for every CDR3 protein. The sample carries a few hundred thousand distinct CDR3 sequences, around 16% recorded once. Sample: PBMCs from the stem cell graft donor, taken from the stem cell graft. The receptors stem from a human donor who donated a stem cell graft to a child with acute lymphoblastic leukemia.

The rearrangement joins TRBV24-1 to TRBJ2-2, with D unresolved. The V and J ends lost 9 bases and 4 bases respectively, with 8 bases between them. CDR3 length equals 12 residues. Per germline, CDR1 KGHDR and CDR2 SFDVKD. The CDR3 sequence: CATDGSTGELFF. The CDR3 DNA reads as TGTGCCACCGATGGCAGCACCGGGGAGCTGTTTTTT.

This clonotype was found a few times. The rearrangement joins TRBV20-1 to TRBJ1-5; D unclear. V lost 7 bases, J lost 5 bases, and 21 bases lay in between. The CDR3 loop spans 15 amino acids. Germline CDR1 reads DFQATT; CDR2 reads SNEGSKA (reference sequence). DNA of the CDR3: TGCAGTGTTGTCTCCGGAGATTTGGGCGATCAGCCCCAGCATTTT. Amino acids: CSVVSGDLGDQPQHF.

The chain combines TRBV18 with TRBJ1-3, with TRBD1 matching 7 bases. The CDR3 is 17 amino acids. V was clipped by 4 bases and J by 0 bases; unmatched bases: 9. Per the germline V gene, CDR1 is KGHSH and CDR2 is LQKENI. The CDR3 DNA is TGTGCCAGCTCACACTCTTTGACAGGGAGCTCTGGAAACACCATATATTTT. It yields the protein CASSHSLTGSSGNTIYF. The entire variable domain, with the rest obtained from reference TRBV18 and TRBJ1-3, is as follows: NAGVMQNPRHLVRRRGQEARLRCSPMKGHSHVYWYRQLPEEGLKFMVYLQKENIIDESGMPKERFSAEFPKEGPSILRIQQVVRGDSAAYFCASSHSLTGSSGNTIYFGEGSWLTVV.

This chain uses TRBV27 with TRBJ2-7, with D perhaps TRBD2 (6 bases). The germline V gene has CDR1 MNHEY and CDR2 SMNVEV (reference sequence). The CDR3 extends over 13 amino acids. V lost 3 bases to trimming and J lost 3 bases, with 9 bases between them. CDR3 sequence: CASSLGEDYEQYF. The CDR3 coding sequence is TGTGCCAGCAGTTTGGGGGAGGACTACGAGCAGTACTTC.

The chain combines TRBV10-3 with TRBJ2-5, with D unresolved. Trimming pared 0 bases from V and 4 bases from J, leaving 12 bases between. The CDR3 covers 15 residues. CDR1 and CDR2 from the germline V gene are ENHRY and SYGVKD. CDR3: CAISESIGIAETQYF. CDR3 nucleotide sequence: TGTGCCATCAGTGAGTCGATTGGGATAGCAGAGACCCAGTACTTC.

This clonotype appeared many times. The chain links TRBV5-1 to TRBJ2-5; 11 nucleotides match TRBD2. Trimming cost V 4 bases and J 4 bases; bases outside gene matches: 0. CDR1 is SGHRS, CDR2 YFSETQ, per germline. The CDR3 has 13 residues. The CDR3 DNA reads TGCGCCAGCAGCGGACTAGCGGGAGAGACCCAGTACTTC. The encoded protein is CASSGLAGETQYF. The full variable domain, its missing parts supplied by reference TRBV5-1 and TRBJ2-5, is KAGVTQTPRYLIKTRGQQVTLSCSPISGHRSVSWYQQTPGQGLQFLFEYFSETQRNKGNFPGRFSGRQFSNSRSEMNVSTLELGDSALYLCASSGLAGETQYFGPGTRLLVL.

This clonotype was seen only a few times. The CDR3 here is CASSSPGNQPQHF. CDR3 DNA: TGTGCCAGCAGTTCCCCGGGAAATCAGCCCCAGCATTTT. The V gene is TRBV6-2 or TRBV6-3, the J gene TRBJ1-5; D remains unclear. This CDR3 is built from 13 residues. CDR1 is MNHEY and CDR2 is SVGEGT in the germline V gene. V was cut by 4 bases and J by 4 bases, with 8 bases left in between.

The sample holds a few counts of this clonotype. The gene calls are TRBV4-1 and TRBJ2-3; 7 bases are a match to TRBD1. The trim removed 4 bases at V and 2 bases at J, leaving 12 bases unmatched. This CDR3 is 17 amino acids long. Germline lookup yields CDR1 MGHRA and CDR2 YSYEKL. CDR3 loop: CASSLHPGTDSTDTQYF. As DNA, the CDR3 is TGCGCCAGCAGCCTCCACCCAGGGACAGACTCCACAGATACGCAGTATTTT.

The rearrangement links TRBV20-1 to TRBJ2-7; D is uncertain. The CDR3 totals 13 residues. Germline V CDR1 and CDR2: DFQATT, SNEGSKA (reference sequence). V gave up 1 base and J gave up 1 base, with 8 bases separating them. Here the CDR3 reads CSARGSRSYEQYF. In DNA form, the CDR3 reads TGCAGTGCTAGAGGTTCAAGATCCTACGAGCAGTACTTC.

The table lists this clonotype with a few counts. The chain has TRBV12-3 or TRBV12-4 and TRBJ2-7; a weak D match, TRBD1 (6 bases). V was pared by 5 bases and J by 2 bases, with 13 bases between. CDR3 length equals 14 residues. The CDR3 here is CASSAGTRAYEQYF. The CDR3 DNA sequence: TGTGCCAGCAGTGCTGGGACAAGGGCCTACGAGCAGTACTTC.

This clonotype was counted ten times or more. This rearrangement joins TRBV5-6 to TRBJ2-3; 7 bases are a match to TRBD2. Germline CDR1 and CDR2: SGHDT and YYEEEE. The CDR3 is made up of 15 amino acids. The V segment lost 6 bases and the J segment 6 bases; nucleotides outside the gene matches: 13. This chain's CDR3 is CASIDSSGAIDTQYF. In DNA form, the CDR3 reads TGTGCCAGCATCGATTCTAGCGGAGCGATTGATACGCAGTATTTT.

The chain couples TRBV10-2 to TRBJ2-7; D unresolved. Germline loops: CDR1 WSHSY, CDR2 SAAADI. This CDR3 has 14 amino acids. Trimming shortened V by 4 bases and J by 2 bases, and 12 bases separated the two germline ends. CDR3 nucleotides: TGCGCCAGCAGTGGATGGCCCACCGCCTACGAGCAGTACTTC. As protein: CASSGWPTAYEQYF.

V gene TRBV15 combines with J gene TRBJ2-7; 9 bases align to TRBD2. Trimming at V came to 0 bases and at J to 6 bases, leaving 12 bases not matched to a gene. The CDR3 totals 17 residues. CDR1 is LNHNV and CDR2 is YYDKDF in the germline V gene (reference sequence). CDR3 in DNA: TGTGCCACCAGCAGAGATTCAAGGAGCGGGGGGAGGCTCGAGCAGTACTTC. Translation: CATSRDSRSGGRLEQYF.